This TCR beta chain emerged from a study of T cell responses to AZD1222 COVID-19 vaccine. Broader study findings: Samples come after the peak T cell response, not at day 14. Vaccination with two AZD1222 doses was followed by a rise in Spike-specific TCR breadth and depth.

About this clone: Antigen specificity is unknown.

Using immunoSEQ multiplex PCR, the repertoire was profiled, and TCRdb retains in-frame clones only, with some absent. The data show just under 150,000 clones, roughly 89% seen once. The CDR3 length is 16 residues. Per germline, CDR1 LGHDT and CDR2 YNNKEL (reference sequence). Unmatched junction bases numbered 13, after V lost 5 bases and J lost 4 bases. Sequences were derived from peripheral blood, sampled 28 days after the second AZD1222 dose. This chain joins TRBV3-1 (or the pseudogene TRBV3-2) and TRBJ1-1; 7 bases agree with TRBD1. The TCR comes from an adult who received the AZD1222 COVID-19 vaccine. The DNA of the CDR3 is TGTGCCAGCAGCTCCTTGGACAGGACCCTAGGCACTGAAGCTTTCTTT. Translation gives CASSSLDRTLGTEAFF.